Below, 22 T cell receptor beta chains from the same sample are listed, as sequenced in a study of cytomegalovirus exposure and HLA in healthy donors. Primers: 60 Vbeta forward and 13 Jbeta reverse. Profiling relied on immunoSEQ multiplex PCR, and the TCRdb table lists in-frame clones only, not all of them. Of some 180,000 clones in the sample, over 70% were seen once. The source material was PBMCs. These receptors all stem from a woman aged 60-75 years in good health and CMV-seropositive.

The gene calls are TRBV19 and TRBJ1-1; 7 bases agree with TRBD1. Germline CDR1 is LNHDA and CDR2 is SQIVND (reference sequence). Germline trimming cut 8 bases from V and 0 bases from J; bases unmatched to any gene: 9. The CDR3 is 15 amino acids. CDR3 sequence reads: CASRDRVLMNTEAFF. The CDR3, as DNA: TGTGCCAGTCGAGACAGGGTACTTATGAACACTGAAGCTTTCTTT.

The chain recombines TRBV7-8 with TRBJ2-4, with 16 positions matching TRBD2. CDR3 length equals 19 residues. The ends lost 7 bases at V and 0 bases at J; junction bases unmatched: 9. Germline CDR1 SGHVS, CDR2 FQNEAQ. This chain's CDR3 is CASTTPGLAGGLAKNIQYF. The DNA for the CDR3 is TGTGCCAGCACCACGCCGGGACTAGCGGGGGGGCTAGCCAAAAACATTCAGTACTTC.

The chain has TRBV7-9 and TRBJ2-2; D uncertain. The V end lost 2 bases, the J end lost 1 base, and 11 bases lay between the germline ends. Germline V gives CDR1 SEHNR, CDR2 FQNEAQ (reference sequence). CDR3 length: 16 amino acids. The CDR3 protein is CASSLLGSRNTGELFF. The DNA for the CDR3 is TGTGCCAGCAGCTTATTGGGCAGCCGGAACACCGGGGAGCTGTTTTTT.

The rearrangement uses TRBV5-1 and TRBJ2-1; 10 nucleotides match TRBD2. Trimming took 7 bases from V and 11 from J; bases not matched to a gene: 12. CDR1 is SGHRS and CDR2 is YFSETQ in the germline V gene. The CDR3 spans 14 residues. The DNA of the CDR3 is TGCGCCAGCCTAAATAGCGGGAGGCCAATGCAGCAGTTCTTC. It codes for CASLNSGRPMQQFF.

This clone was seen only once. V usage is TRBV27 and J usage is TRBJ2-3; D remains unclear. The length of the CDR3 is 13 residues. Trimming stripped 8 bases from V and 0 bases from J, with 9 bases between. Germline V gene lookup returns CDR1 MNHEY and CDR2 SMNVEV (reference sequence). CDR3 residues: CASGPPSTDTQYF. The DNA for the CDR3 is TGTGCCAGCGGCCCACCTAGCACAGATACGCAGTATTTT.

This clone showed up just a few times. The rearrangement uses TRBV28 and TRBJ1-6; 11 nucleotides match TRBD1. The V gene end was trimmed by 4 bases and the J gene end by 3 bases; junction bases not matched to a gene: 5. CDR3 length: 17 residues. Per germline, CDR1 MDHEN and CDR2 SYDVKM. CDR3 sequence: CASSSTGTGGYNSPLHF. CDR3 nucleotides: TGTGCCAGCAGTTCAACCGGGACAGGGGGCTATAATTCACCCCTCCACTTT.

This chain connects TRBV7-6 to TRBJ2-3; the match to TRBD2 covers 11 bases. Unmatched junction bases numbered 5, after V lost 6 bases and J lost 0 bases. This CDR3 is 16 amino acids long. Germline V gene sequence: CDR1 SGHVS, CDR2 FNYEAQ. CDR3: CASSLRTSGSTDTQYF. CDR3 nucleotides: TGTGCCAGCAGTCTCAGGACTAGCGGGAGCACAGATACGCAGTATTTT.

The genes are TRBV6-6 and TRBJ1-5; TRBD1 is a possible D gene (6 bases). The CDR3 sequence is 15 residues long. Germline V gives CDR1 MNHNY, CDR2 SVGAGI (reference sequence). V was pared by 6 bases and J by 1 base, with 13 bases between. In DNA, the CDR3 is TGTGCCAGCAGACCTACAGGGACGAGCAATCAGCCCCAGCATTTT. Translating it yields CASRPTGTSNQPQHF.

The count of this clone is one. The chain carries TRBV14 and TRBJ1-2; D is uncertain. Germline V CDR1 and CDR2: SGHDN, FVKESK. The CDR3 is 14 amino acids. V dropped 2 bases and J dropped 8 bases, with 15 bases sitting between them. The CDR3 coding sequence is TGTGCCAGCAGCCAAAACCCCACCCGGCGGGGCTACACCTTC. Amino acids: CASSQNPTRRGYTF.

A remark on this clone: One end of the junction is discordant with germline, which a read error may explain. V gene TRBV5-4 combines with J gene TRBJ2-6; D might be TRBD1 (5 bases). This CDR3 comprises 19 residues. Germline CDR1 SGHNT, CDR2 YYREEE (reference sequence). The CDR3 is CASSPTVVGRSSGANGLTF. CDR3 nucleotides: TGTGCCAGCAGCCCGACTGTGGTGGGCAGAAGCTCTGGGGCCAACGGCCTGACTTTC.

The J gene is TRBJ1-5, the V gene TRBV27; D unresolved. Trimming left V 6 bases short and J 5 bases short, with 29 bases between. The CDR3 consists of 19 residues. The germline gives CDR1 MNHEY, CDR2 SMNVEV (reference sequence). This CDR3 is CASSPSSVSGGKFHQPQHF. The DNA for the CDR3 is TGTGCCAGCAGCCCCTCCTCCGTGAGTGGAGGGAAGTTTCATCAGCCCCAGCATTTT.

The chain couples TRBV9 to TRBJ2-1; TRBD2 agrees at 9 bases. The germline V gene has CDR1 SGDLS and CDR2 YYNGEE. The CDR3 length is 14 residues. Trimming took 6 bases from V and 4 from J; bases not matched to a gene: 5. In DNA, the CDR3 is TGTGCCAGCACCGGGGCGGGGGGGTACAATGAGCAGTTCTTC. This translates into CASTGAGGYNEQFF.

This rearrangement joins TRBV27 to TRBJ2-5, with TRBD1 matching 10 bases. Germline lookup yields CDR1 MNHEY and CDR2 SMNVEV (reference sequence). V shed 5 bases and J 6 bases; nucleotides not matched to a gene: 9. The CDR3 covers 15 residues. CDR3 amino acids: CASSPSTGGPKTQYF. The CDR3 DNA reads TGTGCCAGCAGTCCCTCGACAGGGGGCCCTAAGACCCAGTACTTC.

The chain couples TRBV18 to TRBJ2-2; 7 bases map to TRBD2. After removal of 4 bases from V and 5 bases from J, the junction contained 7 bases not matched to a gene. CDR3 length: 15 amino acids. Per the germline V gene, CDR1 is KGHSH and CDR2 is LQKENI. CDR3 bases: TGTGCCAGCTCACAGCGGCGGGAGATAACCGGGGAGCTGTTTTTT. Translated: CASSQRREITGELFF.

The genes are TRBV12-5 and TRBJ2-3; the D gene is possibly TRBD1 (6 bases). The CDR3 runs 15 residues. The ends were cut back, 6 bases at V and 0 bases at J, with 13 bases in the middle. Germline loops: CDR1 LGHNT, CDR2 FRNRAP. Here the CDR3 reads CASGPGTSSTDTQYF. Here the CDR3 DNA reads TGTGCTAGTGGCCCCGGGACATCTAGCACAGATACGCAGTATTTT.

This sequence joins TRBV18 and TRBJ2-7, with TRBD1 matching 7 bases. Germline V gene data show CDR1 as KGHSH and CDR2 as LQKENI. The CDR3 is 14 amino acids. After removal of 2 bases from V and 0 bases from J, the junction contained 1 base not matched to a gene. The CDR3, as DNA: TGTGCCAGCTCACCAACAGGGGACTCCTACGAGCAGTACTTC. Protein product: CASSPTGDSYEQYF.

The chain combines TRBV18 with TRBJ2-7; weak D call: TRBD2 (6 bases). Per the germline V gene, CDR1 is KGHSH and CDR2 is LQKENI. This CDR3 is built from 15 residues. V was clipped by 1 base and J by 0 bases, with 10 bases between them. The CDR3 region is CASSPRAGSSYEQYF. The CDR3 bases are TGTGCCAGCTCACCACGTGCGGGAAGCTCCTACGAGCAGTACTTC.

Turning to this clone: The junction departs from the called germline gene at one end, perhaps through a read error. The chain couples TRBV6-5 to TRBJ2-7, with D possibly matching TRBD1 (6 bases). Looked up from germline, CDR1 is MNHEY and CDR2 is SVGAGI. This CDR3 has 13 residues. The DNA for the CDR3 is TGTGCCAGCAGTCAGGGGCCAGCCTACGGGCAGTACTTC. Protein: CASSQGPAYGQYF.

This chain uses TRBV27 with TRBJ1-1; D is unresolved. CDR1 MNHEY and CDR2 SMNVEV come from the germline V gene (reference sequence). The CDR3 has 14 residues. The ends were cut back, 0 bases at V and 1 base at J, with 6 bases in the middle. The CDR3 spells CASSLSRGNTEAFF. The DNA for the CDR3 is TGTGCCAGCAGTTTATCCCGGGGGAACACTGAAGCTTTCTTT.

V gene TRBV7-6 combines with J gene TRBJ1-1, with unresolved D. Germline lookup yields CDR1 SGHVS and CDR2 FNYEAQ. The CDR3 runs to 17 residues. Trimming took off 2 bases at V and 0 bases at J, with 16 bases between the two ends. The CDR3 spells CASSLNPLGLLNTEAFF. The CDR3 DNA follows: TGTGCCAGCAGCTTAAATCCACTAGGACTGTTGAACACTGAAGCTTTCTTT.

Notes on this clone: Other DNA sequences from this sample encode an identical CDR3 as well. The J gene is TRBJ2-7, the V gene TRBV5-4; TRBD1 matches at 7 bases. This CDR3 contains 12 residues. V dropped 3 bases and J dropped 4; count of bases not matched to a gene: 1. Germline V CDR1 and CDR2: SGHNT, YYREEE (reference sequence). The CDR3 DNA follows: TGTGCCAGCAGCTCGACAGGGTACGAGCAGTACTTC. This sequence encodes CASSSTGYEQYF.

This clone came up a few times. The rearrangement links TRBV5-4 to TRBJ2-3; TRBD2 matches at 11 bases. Germline CDR1 is SGHNT and CDR2 is YYREEE (reference sequence). The trim removed 1 base at V and 2 bases at J, leaving 6 bases unmatched. The CDR3 is 17 residues long. CDR3 sequence reads: CASSLRLAGLNTDTQYF. In DNA form, the CDR3 reads TGTGCCAGCAGCTTGAGACTAGCGGGACTCAACACAGATACGCAGTATTTT.